This T cell receptor beta chain emerged from a study of a mutant IDH1 vaccine in newly diagnosed glioma. Study context: Patients got their first vaccination 4-6 weeks after radiotherapy alone, or with temozolomide cycles. Treated patients had a mean age of about 40 years and an approximately 62% male, around 38% female split. Most had both radiotherapy and temozolomide beforehand; others had only one.

About this clone itself: Its matching antigen is unknown.

The ends were cut back, 3 bases at V and 4 bases at J, with 10 bases in the middle. CDR1 GTSNPN and CDR2 SVGIG come from the germline V gene (reference sequence). The CDR3 sequence is 13 residues long. Noted time point: week 5, during vaccination. The study gave 300 ug of mutant IDH1 20-mer peptide per vaccine dose, with topical imiquimod. New WHO grade 3 or 4 IDH1-mutant, ATRX-lost astrocytomas were present in all donors. Sequencing was performed with immunoSEQ multiplex PCR; in TCRdb, only in-frame clones are kept and a portion is missing. The repertoire holds around 49,000 clones, with around 78% as singletons.

The rearrangement uses TRBV30 and TRBJ1-5; tentative D call: TRBD1 (6 bases). Sequencing used PBMCs, obtained from a glioma patient whose treatment included an IDH1 peptide vaccine. This receptor was taken from a man aged 50 to 59 with glioma. CDR3: CAWSRGANQPQHF. The CDR3 nucleotides read TGTGCCTGGAGCCGGGGGGCTAATCAGCCCCAGCATTTT. The whole variable domain, filled in from reference TRBV30 and TRBJ1-5, reads SQTIHQWPATLVQPVGSPLSLECTVEGTSNPNLYWYRQAAGRGLQLLFYSVGIGQISSEVPQNLSASRPQDRQFILSSKKLLLSDSGFYLCAWSRGANQPQHFGDGTRLSIL.